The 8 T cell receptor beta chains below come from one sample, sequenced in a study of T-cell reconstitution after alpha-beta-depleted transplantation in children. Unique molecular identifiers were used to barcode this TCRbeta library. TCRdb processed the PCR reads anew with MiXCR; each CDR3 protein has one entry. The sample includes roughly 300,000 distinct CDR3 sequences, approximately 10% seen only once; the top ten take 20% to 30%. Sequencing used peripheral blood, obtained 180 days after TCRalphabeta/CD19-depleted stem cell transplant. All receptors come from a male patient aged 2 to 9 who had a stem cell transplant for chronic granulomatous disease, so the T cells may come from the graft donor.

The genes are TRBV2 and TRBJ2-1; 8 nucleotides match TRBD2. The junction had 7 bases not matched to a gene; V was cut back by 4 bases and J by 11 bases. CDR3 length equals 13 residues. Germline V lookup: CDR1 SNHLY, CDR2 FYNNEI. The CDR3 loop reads CASSGGTSGQQFF. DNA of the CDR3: TGTGCCAGCAGTGGGGGAACTAGCGGACAGCAGTTCTTC.

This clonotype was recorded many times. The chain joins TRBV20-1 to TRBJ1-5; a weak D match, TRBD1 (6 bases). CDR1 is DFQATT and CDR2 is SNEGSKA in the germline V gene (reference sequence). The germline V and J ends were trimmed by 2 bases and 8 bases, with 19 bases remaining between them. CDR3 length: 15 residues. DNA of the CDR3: TGCAGTGCTAGAAGGGGGGGGAAAGCAGGGGAGCCCCAGCATTTT. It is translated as CSARRGGKAGEPQHF.

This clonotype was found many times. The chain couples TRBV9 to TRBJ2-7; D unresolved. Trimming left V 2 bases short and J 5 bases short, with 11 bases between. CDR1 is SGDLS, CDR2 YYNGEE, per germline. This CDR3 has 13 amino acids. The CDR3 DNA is TGTGCCAGCAGCGTCGGGTGGAACAACGAGCAGTACTTC. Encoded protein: CASSVGWNNEQYF.

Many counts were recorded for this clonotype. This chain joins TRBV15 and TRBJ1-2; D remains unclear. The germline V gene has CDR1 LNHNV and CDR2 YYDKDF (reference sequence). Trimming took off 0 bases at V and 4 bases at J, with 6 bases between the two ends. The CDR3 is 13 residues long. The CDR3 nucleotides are TGTGCCACCAGCAGAGAGGGAAGCTATGGCTACACCTTC. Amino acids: CATSREGSYGYTF.

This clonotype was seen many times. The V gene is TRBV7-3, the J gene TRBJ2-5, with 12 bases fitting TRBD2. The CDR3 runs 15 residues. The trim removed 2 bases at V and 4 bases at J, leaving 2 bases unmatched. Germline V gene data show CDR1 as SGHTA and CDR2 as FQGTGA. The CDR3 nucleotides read TGTGCCAGCAGCTTACTAGCGGGGGGGCGAGAGACCCAGTACTTC. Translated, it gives CASSLLAGGRETQYF. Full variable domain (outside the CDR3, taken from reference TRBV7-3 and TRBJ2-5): GAGVSQTPSNKVTEKGKYVELRCDPISGHTALYWYRQSLGQGPEFLIYFQGTGAADDSGLPNDRFFAVRPEGSVSTLKIQRTERGDSAVYLCASSLLAGGRETQYFGPGTRLLVL.

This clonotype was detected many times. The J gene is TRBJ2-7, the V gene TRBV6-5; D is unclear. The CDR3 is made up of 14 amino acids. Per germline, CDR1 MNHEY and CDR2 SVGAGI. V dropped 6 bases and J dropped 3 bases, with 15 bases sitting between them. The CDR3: CASSQPGSGYEQYF. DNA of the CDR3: TGTGCCAGCAGCCAACCCGGATCCGGCTACGAGCAGTACTTC.

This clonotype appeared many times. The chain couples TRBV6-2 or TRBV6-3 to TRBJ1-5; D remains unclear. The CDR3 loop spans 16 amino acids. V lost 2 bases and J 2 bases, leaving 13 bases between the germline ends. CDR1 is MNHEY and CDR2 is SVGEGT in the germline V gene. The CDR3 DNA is TGTGCCAGCAGTTACCAGCCTGAAGGTGGCAATCAGCCCCAGCATTTT. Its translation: CASSYQPEGGNQPQHF.

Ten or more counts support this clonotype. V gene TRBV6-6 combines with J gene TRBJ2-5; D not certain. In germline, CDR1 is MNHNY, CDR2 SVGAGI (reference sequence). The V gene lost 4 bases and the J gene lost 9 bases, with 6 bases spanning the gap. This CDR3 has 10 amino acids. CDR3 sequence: CASSFGAQYF. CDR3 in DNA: TGTGCCAGCAGTTTTGGTGCCCAGTACTTC.